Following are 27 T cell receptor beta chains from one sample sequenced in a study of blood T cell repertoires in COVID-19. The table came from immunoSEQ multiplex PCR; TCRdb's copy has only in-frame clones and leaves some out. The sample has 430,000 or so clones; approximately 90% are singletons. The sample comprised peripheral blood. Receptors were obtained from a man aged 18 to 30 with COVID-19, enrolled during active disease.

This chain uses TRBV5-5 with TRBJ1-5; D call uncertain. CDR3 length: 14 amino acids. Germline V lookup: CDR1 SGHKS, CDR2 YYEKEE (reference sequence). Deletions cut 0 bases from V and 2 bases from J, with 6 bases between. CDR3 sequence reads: CASSLGLGNQPQHF. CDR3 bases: TGTGCCAGCAGCTTGGGACTAGGCAATCAGCCCCAGCATTTT.

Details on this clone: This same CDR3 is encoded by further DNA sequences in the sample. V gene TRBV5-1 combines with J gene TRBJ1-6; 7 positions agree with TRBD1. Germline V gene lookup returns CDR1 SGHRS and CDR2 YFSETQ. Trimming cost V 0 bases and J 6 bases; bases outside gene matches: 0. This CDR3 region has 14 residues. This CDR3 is CASSLDRGNSPLHF. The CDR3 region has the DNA TGCGCCAGCAGCTTGGACAGGGGTAATTCACCCCTCCACTTT.

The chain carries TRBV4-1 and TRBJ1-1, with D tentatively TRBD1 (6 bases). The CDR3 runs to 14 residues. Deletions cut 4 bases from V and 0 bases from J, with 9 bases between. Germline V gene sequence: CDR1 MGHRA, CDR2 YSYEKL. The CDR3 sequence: CASSPNRVNTEAFF. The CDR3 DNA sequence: TGCGCCAGCAGCCCAAACAGGGTGAACACTGAAGCTTTCTTT.

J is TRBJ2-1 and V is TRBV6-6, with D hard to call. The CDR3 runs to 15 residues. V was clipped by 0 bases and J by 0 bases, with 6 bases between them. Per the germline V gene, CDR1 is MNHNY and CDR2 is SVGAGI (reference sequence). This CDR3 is CASSYSTYSYNEQFF. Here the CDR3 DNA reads TGTGCCAGCAGTTACTCGACTTACTCCTACAATGAGCAGTTCTTC.

The CDR3 sequence: CASSRTSGKTYEQYF. In nucleotides, the CDR3 is TGTGCCAGTAGTAGGACTAGCGGGAAGACCTACGAGCAGTACTTC. This chain uses TRBV19 with TRBJ2-7; 12 bases align to TRBD2. The length of the CDR3 is 15 residues. CDR1 and CDR2 from the germline V gene are LNHDA and SQIVND (reference sequence). Trimming took 4 bases from V and 2 from J; bases not matched to a gene: 3.

CDR3 in DNA: TGTGCGCTGTTAAGCCCCGGGTGGGAAAAACTGTTTTTT. It encodes CALLSPGWEKLFF. This chain connects TRBV30 to TRBJ1-4; D not certain. The CDR3 loop spans 13 amino acids. CDR1 GTSNPN and CDR2 SVGIG come from the germline V gene (reference sequence).

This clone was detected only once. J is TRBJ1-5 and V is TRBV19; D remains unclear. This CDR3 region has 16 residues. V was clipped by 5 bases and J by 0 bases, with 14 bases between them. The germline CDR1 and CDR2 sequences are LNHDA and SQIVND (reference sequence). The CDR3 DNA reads TGTGCCAGTAGTCTAGCGTATACAGTTAGCAATCAGCCCCAGCATTTT. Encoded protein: CASSLAYTVSNQPQHF. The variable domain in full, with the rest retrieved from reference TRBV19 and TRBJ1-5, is DGGITQSPKYLFRKEGQNVTLSCEQNLNHDAMYWYRQDPGQGLRLIYYSQIVNDFQKGDIAEGYSVSREKKESFPLTVTSAQKNPTAFYLCASSLAYTVSNQPQHFGDGTRLSIL.

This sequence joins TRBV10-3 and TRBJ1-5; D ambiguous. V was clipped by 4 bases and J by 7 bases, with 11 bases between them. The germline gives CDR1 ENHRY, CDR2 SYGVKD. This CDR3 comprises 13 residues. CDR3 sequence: CAISVEAGQPQHF. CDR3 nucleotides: TGTGCCATCAGTGTTGAGGCGGGGCAGCCCCAGCATTTT.

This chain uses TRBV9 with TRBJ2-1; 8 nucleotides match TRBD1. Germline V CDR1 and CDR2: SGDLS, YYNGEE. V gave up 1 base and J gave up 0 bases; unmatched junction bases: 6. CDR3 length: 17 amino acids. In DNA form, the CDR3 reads TGTGCCAGCAGCGTAAGTAGGGACAGGAGCTCCTACAATGAGCAGTTCTTC. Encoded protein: CASSVSRDRSSYNEQFF.

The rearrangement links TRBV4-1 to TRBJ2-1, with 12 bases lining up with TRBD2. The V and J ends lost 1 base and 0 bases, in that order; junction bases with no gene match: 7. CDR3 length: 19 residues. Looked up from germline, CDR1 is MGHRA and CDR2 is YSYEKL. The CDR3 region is CASSQGLAGAQSSYNEQFF. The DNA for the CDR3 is TGCGCCAGCAGCCAAGGACTAGCGGGGGCCCAGAGCTCCTACAATGAGCAGTTCTTC.

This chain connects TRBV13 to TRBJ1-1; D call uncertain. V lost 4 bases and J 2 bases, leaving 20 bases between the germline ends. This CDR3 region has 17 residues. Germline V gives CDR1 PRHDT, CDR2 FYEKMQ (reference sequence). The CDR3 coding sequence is TGTGCCAGCAGCTCTTCGGAACAGAGACTATCTAACACTGAAGCTTTCTTT. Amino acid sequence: CASSSSEQRLSNTEAFF.

The CDR3 DNA reads TGTGCCAGCAGCCTCCGGGTGGACGGAGGAGATACGCAGTATTTT. Translating it yields CASSLRVDGGDTQYF. The chain employs TRBV13 and TRBJ2-3, with a possible D match to TRBD2 (5 bases). Trimming pared 5 bases from V and 5 bases from J, leaving 17 bases between. Germline CDR1 and CDR2: PRHDT and FYEKMQ (reference sequence). This CDR3 comprises 15 residues.

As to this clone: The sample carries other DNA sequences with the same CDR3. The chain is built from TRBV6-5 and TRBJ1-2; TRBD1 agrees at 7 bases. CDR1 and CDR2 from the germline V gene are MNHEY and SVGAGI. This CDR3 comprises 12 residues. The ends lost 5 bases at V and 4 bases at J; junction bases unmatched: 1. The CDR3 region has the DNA TGTGCCAGCAGTCGACAGGGCTATGGCTACACCTTC. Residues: CASSRQGYGYTF.

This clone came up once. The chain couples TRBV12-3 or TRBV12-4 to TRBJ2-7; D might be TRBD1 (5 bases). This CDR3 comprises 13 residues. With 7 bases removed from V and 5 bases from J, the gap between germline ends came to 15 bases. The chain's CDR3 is CASTLSQGHEQYF. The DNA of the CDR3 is TGTGCCAGCACCCTTTCTCAGGGCCACGAGCAGTACTTC.

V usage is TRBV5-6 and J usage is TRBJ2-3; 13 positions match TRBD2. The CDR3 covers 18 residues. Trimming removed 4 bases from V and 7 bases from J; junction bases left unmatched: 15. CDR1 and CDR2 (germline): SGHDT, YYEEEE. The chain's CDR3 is CASSVGLAGELRGNTQYF. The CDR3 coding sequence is TGTGCCAGCAGCGTAGGACTAGCGGGGGAGTTGAGGGGTAATACGCAGTATTTT. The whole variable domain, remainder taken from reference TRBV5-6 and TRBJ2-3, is DAGVTQSPTHLIKTRGQQVTLRCSPKSGHDTVSWYQQALGQGPQFIFQYYEEEERQRGNFPDRFSGHQFPNYSSELNVNALLLGDSALYLCASSVGLAGELRGNTQYFGPGTRLTVL.

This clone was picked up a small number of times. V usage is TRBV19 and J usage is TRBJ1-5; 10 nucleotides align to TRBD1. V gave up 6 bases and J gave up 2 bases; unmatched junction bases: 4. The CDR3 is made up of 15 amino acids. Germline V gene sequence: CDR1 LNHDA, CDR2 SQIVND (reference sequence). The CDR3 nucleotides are TGTGCCAGTAGATCTGGACAGGGGGGCAATCAGCCCCAGCATTTT. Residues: CASRSGQGGNQPQHF.

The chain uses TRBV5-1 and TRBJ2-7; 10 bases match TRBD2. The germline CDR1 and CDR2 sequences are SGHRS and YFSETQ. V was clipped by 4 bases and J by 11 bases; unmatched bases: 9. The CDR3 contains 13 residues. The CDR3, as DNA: TGCGCCAGCAGCGAGCTAGCGGGAGTCGTTGAGTACTTC. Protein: CASSELAGVVEYF. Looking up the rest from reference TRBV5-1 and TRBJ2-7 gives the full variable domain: KAGVTQTPRYLIKTRGQQVTLSCSPISGHRSVSWYQQTPGQGLQFLFEYFSETQRNKGNFPGRFSGRQFSNSRSEMNVSTLELGDSALYLCASSELAGVVEYFGPGTRLTVT.

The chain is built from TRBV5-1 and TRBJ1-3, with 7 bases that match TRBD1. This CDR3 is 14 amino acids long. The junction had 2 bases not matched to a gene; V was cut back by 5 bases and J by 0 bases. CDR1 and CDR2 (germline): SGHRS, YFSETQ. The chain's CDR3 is CASSTGVSGNTIYF. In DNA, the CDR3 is TGCGCCAGCAGTACAGGGGTCTCTGGAAACACCATATATTTT.

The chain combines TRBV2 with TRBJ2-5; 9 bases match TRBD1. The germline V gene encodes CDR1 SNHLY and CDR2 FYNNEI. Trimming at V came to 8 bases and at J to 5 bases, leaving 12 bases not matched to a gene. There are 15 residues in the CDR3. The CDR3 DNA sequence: TGTGCCAGCGCTGAAATGGGACAGGGTGGGGAGACCCAGTACTTC. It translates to CASAEMGQGGETQYF.

The CDR3 DNA follows: TGCGCCAGCAGCCGAGAACTAGGTTTCGACGAGCAGTACTTC. Protein: CASSRELGFDEQYF. This chain connects TRBV4-1 to TRBJ2-7; TRBD2 might be the D (5 bases). Looked up from germline, CDR1 is MGHRA and CDR2 is YSYEKL. Between the trimmed V and J ends, which lost 4 bases and 5 bases, there was a span of 15 bases. The CDR3 loop spans 14 amino acids.

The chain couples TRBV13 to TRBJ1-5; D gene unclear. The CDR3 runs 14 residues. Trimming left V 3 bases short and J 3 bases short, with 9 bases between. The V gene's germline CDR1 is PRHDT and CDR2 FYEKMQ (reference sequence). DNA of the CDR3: TGTGCCAGCAGCTTTGGAGGCGCCAATCAGCCCCAGCATTTT. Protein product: CASSFGGANQPQHF.

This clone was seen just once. As DNA, the CDR3 is TGTGCCAGCAGCCAGGCACGGGGGGCTGAAGCTTTCTTT. Translated: CASSQARGAEAFF. V is TRBV11-3 and J is TRBJ1-1; a possible D gene is TRBD1 (5 bases). With 5 bases removed from V and 6 bases from J, the gap between germline ends came to 13 bases. CDR1 is SGHNT and CDR2 is YENEEA in the germline V gene. This CDR3 has 13 amino acids.

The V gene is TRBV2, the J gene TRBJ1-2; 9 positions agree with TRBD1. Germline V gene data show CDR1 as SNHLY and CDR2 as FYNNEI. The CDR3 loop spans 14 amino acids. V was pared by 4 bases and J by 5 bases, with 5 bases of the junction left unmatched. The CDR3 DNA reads TGTGCCAGCAGTGGTGGGACAGGGTGGTATGGCTACACCTTC. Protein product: CASSGGTGWYGYTF.

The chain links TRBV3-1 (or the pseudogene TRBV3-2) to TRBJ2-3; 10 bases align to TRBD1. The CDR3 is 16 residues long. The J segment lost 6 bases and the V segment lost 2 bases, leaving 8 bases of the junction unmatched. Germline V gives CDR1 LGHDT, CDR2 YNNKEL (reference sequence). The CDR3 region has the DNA TGTGCCAGCAGCCAAACGACAGGGGGCCAACTGGATACGCAGTATTTT. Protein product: CASSQTTGGQLDTQYF.

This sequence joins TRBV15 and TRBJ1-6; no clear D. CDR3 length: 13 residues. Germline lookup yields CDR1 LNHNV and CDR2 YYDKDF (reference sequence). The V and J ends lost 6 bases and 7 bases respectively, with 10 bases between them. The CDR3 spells CATSQAENSPLHF. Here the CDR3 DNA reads TGTGCCACCAGTCAGGCAGAAAATTCACCCCTCCACTTT.

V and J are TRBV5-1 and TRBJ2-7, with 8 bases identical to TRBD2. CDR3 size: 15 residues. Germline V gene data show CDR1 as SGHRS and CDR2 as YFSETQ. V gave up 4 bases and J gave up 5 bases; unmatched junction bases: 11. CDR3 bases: TGCGCCAGCAGCCAGGTAGCGGGGTCTCAGCACGAGCAGTACTTC. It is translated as CASSQVAGSQHEQYF. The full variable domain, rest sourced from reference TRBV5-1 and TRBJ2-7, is KAGVTQTPRYLIKTRGQQVTLSCSPISGHRSVSWYQQTPGQGLQFLFEYFSETQRNKGNFPGRFSGRQFSNSRSEMNVSTLELGDSALYLCASSQVAGSQHEQYFGPGTRLTVT.

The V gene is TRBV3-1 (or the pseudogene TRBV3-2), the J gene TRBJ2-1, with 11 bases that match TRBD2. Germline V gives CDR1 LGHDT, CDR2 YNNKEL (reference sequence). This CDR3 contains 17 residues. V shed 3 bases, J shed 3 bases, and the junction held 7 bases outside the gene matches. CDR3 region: CASSHAGTSGYYNEQFF. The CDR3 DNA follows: TGTGCCAGCAGCCACGCGGGGACTAGCGGATACTACAATGAGCAGTTCTTC.